This T cell receptor beta chain stems from a study of CD8 T cells in Susac syndrome. Germline V CDR1 and CDR2: KGHDR, SFDVKD. The CDR3 contains 14 residues. Trimming took 1 base from V and 7 from J, leaving 10 bases between them. RNA was extracted with the RNeasy kit, and a quantity of roughly 0.5 to 1 ug was reverse transcribed using random hexamers. A single record per CDR3 protein comes from TCRdb applying MiXCR to the immunoSEQ multiplex PCR reads. The sample contains around 200,000 distinct CDR3 sequences, just under 95% of which appear only once. The sequence came from a human donor with Susac syndrome. Sequencing was done on a sample of CD4+ T cells from PBMCs. The rearrangement links TRBV24-1 to TRBJ2-1, with a weak D call TRBD1 (5 bases). The CDR3 spells CATSDFPRTNEQFF. The CDR3 DNA sequence: TGTGCCACCAGTGATTTCCCACGGACAAATGAGCAGTTCTTC.